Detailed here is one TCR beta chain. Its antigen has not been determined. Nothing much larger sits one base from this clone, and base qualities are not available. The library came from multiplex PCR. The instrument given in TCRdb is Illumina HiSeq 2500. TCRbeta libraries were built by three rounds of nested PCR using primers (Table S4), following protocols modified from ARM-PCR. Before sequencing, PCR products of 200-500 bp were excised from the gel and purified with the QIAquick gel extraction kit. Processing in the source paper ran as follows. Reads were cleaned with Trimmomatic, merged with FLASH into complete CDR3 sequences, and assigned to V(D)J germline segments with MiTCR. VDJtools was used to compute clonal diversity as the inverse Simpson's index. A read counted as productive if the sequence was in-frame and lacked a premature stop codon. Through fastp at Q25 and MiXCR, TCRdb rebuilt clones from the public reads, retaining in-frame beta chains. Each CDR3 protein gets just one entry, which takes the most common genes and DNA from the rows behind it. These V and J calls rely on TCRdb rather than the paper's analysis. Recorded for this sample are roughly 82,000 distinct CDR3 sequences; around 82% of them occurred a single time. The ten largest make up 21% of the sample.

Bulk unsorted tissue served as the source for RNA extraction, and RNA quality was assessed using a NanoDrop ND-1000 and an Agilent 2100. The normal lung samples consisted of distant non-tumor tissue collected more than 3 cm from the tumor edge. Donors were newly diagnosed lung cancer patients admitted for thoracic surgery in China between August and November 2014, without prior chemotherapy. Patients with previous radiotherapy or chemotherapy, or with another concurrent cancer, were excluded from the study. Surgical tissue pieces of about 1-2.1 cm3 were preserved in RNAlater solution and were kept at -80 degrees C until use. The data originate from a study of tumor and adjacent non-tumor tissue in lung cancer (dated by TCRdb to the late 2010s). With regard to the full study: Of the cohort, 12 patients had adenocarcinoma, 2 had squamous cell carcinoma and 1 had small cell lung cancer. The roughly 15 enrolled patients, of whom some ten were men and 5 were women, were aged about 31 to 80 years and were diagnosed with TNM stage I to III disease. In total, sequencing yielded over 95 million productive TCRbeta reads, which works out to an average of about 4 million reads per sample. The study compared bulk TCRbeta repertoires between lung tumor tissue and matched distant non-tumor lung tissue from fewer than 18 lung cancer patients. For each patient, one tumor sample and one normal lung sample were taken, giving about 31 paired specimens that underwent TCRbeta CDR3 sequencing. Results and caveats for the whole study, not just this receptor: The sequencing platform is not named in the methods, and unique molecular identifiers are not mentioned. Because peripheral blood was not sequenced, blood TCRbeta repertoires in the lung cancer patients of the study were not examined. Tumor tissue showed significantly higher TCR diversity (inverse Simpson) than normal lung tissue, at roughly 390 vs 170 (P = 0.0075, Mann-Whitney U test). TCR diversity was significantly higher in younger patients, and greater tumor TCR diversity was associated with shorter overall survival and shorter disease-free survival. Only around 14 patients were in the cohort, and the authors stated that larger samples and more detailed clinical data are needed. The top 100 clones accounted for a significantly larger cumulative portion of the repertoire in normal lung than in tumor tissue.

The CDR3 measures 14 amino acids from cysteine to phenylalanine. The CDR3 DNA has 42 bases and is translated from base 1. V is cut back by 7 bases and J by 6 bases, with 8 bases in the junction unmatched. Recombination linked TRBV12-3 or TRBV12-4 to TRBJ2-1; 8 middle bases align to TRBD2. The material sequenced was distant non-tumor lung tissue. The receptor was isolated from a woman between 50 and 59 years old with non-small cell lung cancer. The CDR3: CASNLGLEINEQFF. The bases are TGTGCCAGCAATCTGGGACTAGAGATCAATGAGCAGTTCTTC.